This T cell receptor (beta chain) is from a study of blood T cell repertoires in COVID-19. J lost 8 bases, V lost 0 bases, and 4 bases had no gene match. The CDR3 covers 13 residues. Germline loops: CDR1 SGHNT, CDR2 YYREEE (reference sequence). Clones were read by immunoSEQ multiplex PCR, and TCRdb kept only the in-frame ones, dropping some. Found here are about 150,000 clones, around 90% of them singletons; the top ten hold less than 3%. This sequence was found in a man between 60 and 70 years old with acute or convalescent COVID-19. The sequenced sample consisted of peripheral blood. The rearrangement uses TRBV5-4 and TRBJ1-2; 7 bases map to TRBD1. CDR3 in DNA: TGTGCCAGCAGCTTGGACAGGGGACGGGGCTACACCTTC. Residues: CASSLDRGRGYTF.